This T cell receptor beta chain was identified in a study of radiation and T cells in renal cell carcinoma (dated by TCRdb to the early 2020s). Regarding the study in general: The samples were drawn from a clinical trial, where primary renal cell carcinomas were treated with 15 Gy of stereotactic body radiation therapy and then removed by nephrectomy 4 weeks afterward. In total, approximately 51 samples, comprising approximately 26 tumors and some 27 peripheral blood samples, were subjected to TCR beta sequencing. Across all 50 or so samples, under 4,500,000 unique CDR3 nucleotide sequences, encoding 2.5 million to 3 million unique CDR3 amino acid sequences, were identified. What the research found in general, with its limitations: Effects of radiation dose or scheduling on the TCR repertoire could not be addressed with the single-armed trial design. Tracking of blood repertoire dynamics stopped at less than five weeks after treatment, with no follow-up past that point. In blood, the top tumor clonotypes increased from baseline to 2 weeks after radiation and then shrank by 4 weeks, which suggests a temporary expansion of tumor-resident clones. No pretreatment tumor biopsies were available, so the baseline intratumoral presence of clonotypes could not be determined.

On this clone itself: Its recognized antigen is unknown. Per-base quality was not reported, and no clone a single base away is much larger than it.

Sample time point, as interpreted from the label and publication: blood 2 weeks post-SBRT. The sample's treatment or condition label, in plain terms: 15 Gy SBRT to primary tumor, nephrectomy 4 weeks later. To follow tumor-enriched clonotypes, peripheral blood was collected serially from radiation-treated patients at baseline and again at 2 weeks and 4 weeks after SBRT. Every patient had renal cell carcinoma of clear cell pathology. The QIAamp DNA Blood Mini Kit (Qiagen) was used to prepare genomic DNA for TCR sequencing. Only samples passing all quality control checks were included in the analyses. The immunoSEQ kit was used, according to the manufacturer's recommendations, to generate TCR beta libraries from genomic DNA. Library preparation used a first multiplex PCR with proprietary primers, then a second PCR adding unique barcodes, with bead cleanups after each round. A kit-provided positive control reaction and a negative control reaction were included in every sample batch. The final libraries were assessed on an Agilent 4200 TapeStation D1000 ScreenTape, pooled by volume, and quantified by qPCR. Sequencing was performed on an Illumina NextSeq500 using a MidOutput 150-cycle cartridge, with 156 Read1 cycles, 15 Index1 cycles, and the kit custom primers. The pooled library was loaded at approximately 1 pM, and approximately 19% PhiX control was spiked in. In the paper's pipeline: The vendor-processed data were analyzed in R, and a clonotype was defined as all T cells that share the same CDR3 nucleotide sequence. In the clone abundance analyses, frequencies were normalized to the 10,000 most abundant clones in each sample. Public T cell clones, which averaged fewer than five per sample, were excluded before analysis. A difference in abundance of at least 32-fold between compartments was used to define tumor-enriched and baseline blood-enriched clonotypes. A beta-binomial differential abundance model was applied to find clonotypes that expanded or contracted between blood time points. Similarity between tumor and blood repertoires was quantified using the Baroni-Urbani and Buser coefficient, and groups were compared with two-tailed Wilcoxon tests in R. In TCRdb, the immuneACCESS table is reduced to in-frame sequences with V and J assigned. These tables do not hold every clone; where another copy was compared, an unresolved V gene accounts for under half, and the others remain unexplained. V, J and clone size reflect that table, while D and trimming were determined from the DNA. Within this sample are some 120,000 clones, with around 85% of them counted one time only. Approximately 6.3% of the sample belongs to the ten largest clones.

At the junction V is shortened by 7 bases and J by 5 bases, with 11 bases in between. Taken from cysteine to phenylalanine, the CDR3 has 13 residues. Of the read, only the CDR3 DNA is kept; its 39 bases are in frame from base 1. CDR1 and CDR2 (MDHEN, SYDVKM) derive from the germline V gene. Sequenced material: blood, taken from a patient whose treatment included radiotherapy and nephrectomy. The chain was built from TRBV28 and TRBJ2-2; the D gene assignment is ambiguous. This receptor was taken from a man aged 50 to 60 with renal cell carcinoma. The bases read TGTGCCAGCATTTCTCGGATTACCGGGGAGCTGTTTTTT. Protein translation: CASISRITGELFF.